The 29 T cell receptor beta chains presented below share a single source sample, sequenced in a study of control samples from healthy donors and cancer patients. Produced via immunoSEQ multiplex PCR; TCRdb's table is partial and in-frame only. The data contain 5,500 to 8,500 clones, over 70% of them seen just once; the ten biggest clones take up more than 15%. Sequenced material: formalin-fixed, paraffin-embedded tissue. Source of these receptors: a male donor with melanoma.

This chain uses TRBV3-1 (or the pseudogene TRBV3-2) with TRBJ1-6, with no clear D. V was clipped by 2 bases and J by 8 bases, with 4 bases between them. Germline V lookup: CDR1 LGHDT, CDR2 YNNKEL (reference sequence). The CDR3 loop spans 12 amino acids. In nucleotides, the CDR3 is TGTGCCAGCAGCCAAAAGCATTCACCCCTCCACTTT. This gives the protein CASSQKHSPLHF.

The genes are TRBV20-1 and TRBJ2-3, with D uncertain. Trimming removed 5 bases from V and 5 bases from J, with 5 bases in between. Germline CDR1 and CDR2: DFQATT and SNEGSKA (reference sequence). This CDR3 region has 10 residues. For the CDR3, the DNA is TGCAGTGCTGGGATAGATACGCAGTATTTT. Amino acids: CSAGIDTQYF.

The chain employs TRBV28 and TRBJ2-3, with 8 nucleotides matching TRBD2. Germline assignment: CDR1 MDHEN and CDR2 SYDVKM. The CDR3 loop spans 15 amino acids. The ends lost 5 bases at V and 9 bases at J; junction bases unmatched: 13. The CDR3 loop reads CASSPPRGGINTQYF. CDR3 sequence (DNA): TGTGCCAGCAGTCCCCCCCGGGGGGGGATAAACACGCAGTATTTT.

The CDR3 nucleotides read TGTGCCAGCAGCCGGGGGGGTATCGGCACCATATATTTT. Its translation: CASSRGGIGTIYF. V and J are TRBV7-9 and TRBJ1-3, with TRBD1 as a possible D gene (5 bases). The V and J ends lost 5 bases and 9 bases respectively, with 14 bases between them. CDR1 SEHNR and CDR2 FQNEAQ come from the germline V gene (reference sequence). The CDR3 runs to 13 residues.

As DNA, the CDR3 is TGTGCCAGCAGCTTAGTCGTAGCGGGGGGCGGAGAGACCCAGTACTTC. Translated: CASSLVVAGGGETQYF. This chain connects TRBV7-8 to TRBJ2-5, with 10 nucleotides matching TRBD2. V was pared by 1 base and J by 4 bases, with 6 bases of the junction left unmatched. This CDR3 has 16 amino acids. Germline loops: CDR1 SGHVS, CDR2 FQNEAQ.

This chain links TRBV7-2 with TRBJ1-2; tentatively, D is TRBD1 (6 bases). CDR3 length equals 13 residues. CDR1 and CDR2 (germline): SGHTA, FQGNSA. V was trimmed by 7 bases and J by 6 bases, leaving 15 bases between them. The CDR3 DNA reads TGTGCCAGCACCCCCAGTGGGGGGCATGGCTACACCTTC. Its protein is CASTPSGGHGYTF.

The rearrangement links TRBV7-2 to TRBJ2-7; TRBD2 matches at 7 bases. The CDR3 is 14 residues long. The junction had 4 bases not matched to a gene; V was cut back by 4 bases and J by 1 base. Germline assignment: CDR1 SGHTA and CDR2 FQGNSA. CDR3 region: CASSSGGDSYEQYF. The CDR3 DNA is TGTGCCAGCAGCTCTGGGGGGGATTCCTACGAGCAGTACTTC. The full variable domain, in which reference TRBV7-2 and TRBJ2-7 provide the parts outside the CDR3, is GAGVSQSPSNKVTEKGKDVELRCDPISGHTALYWYRQSLGQGLEFLIYFQGNSAPDKSGLPSDRFSAERTGGSVSTLTIQRTQQEDSAVYLCASSSGGDSYEQYFGPGTRLTVT.

CDR3: CASSFLAGGLNEQFF. CDR3 DNA: TGTGCCAGCAGCTTTCTAGCGGGGGGGCTAAATGAGCAGTTCTTC. The chain recombines TRBV7-9 with TRBJ2-1, with TRBD2 identical over 12 bases. The CDR3 is made up of 15 amino acids. J gave up 7 bases and V 3 bases, and 4 bases lay outside the gene matches. The germline V gene has CDR1 SEHNR and CDR2 FQNEAQ (reference sequence).

The CDR3 nucleotides are TGTGCCAGCAGCTTAGAGGGTCAGGGGAGTGAAAAACTGTTTTTT. Amino acid sequence: CASSLEGQGSEKLFF. The V and J genes are TRBV7-8 and TRBJ1-4, with a possible D match to TRBD1 (6 bases). CDR1 is SGHVS and CDR2 is FQNEAQ in the germline V gene. This CDR3 region has 15 residues. Trimming removed 1 base from V and 7 bases from J, with 13 bases in between.

V is TRBV3-1 (or the pseudogene TRBV3-2) and J is TRBJ2-1; 9 bases are a match to TRBD2. The CDR3 spans 17 residues. V dropped 0 bases and J dropped 2; count of bases not matched to a gene: 5. Per the germline V gene, CDR1 is LGHDT and CDR2 is YNNKEL (reference sequence). This CDR3 reads CASSQDTGGGAYNEQFF. The CDR3 coding sequence is TGTGCCAGCAGCCAAGATACTGGCGGGGGGGCCTACAATGAGCAGTTCTTC.

The rearrangement joins TRBV12-3 or TRBV12-4 to TRBJ1-1; D remains ambiguous. The germline V and J ends were trimmed by 2 bases and 8 bases, with 6 bases remaining between them. The CDR3 totals 11 residues. The CDR3 DNA sequence: TGTGCCAGCAGTTTATATTTCGAAGCTTTCTTT. Protein: CASSLYFEAFF.

J is TRBJ2-2 and V is TRBV9; D is uncertain. Germline-derived CDR1 and CDR2 are SGDLS and YYNGEE. The V gene lost 3 bases and the J gene lost 1 base, with 1 base spanning the gap. The CDR3 totals 12 residues. Written as DNA, the CDR3 is TGTGCCAGCAGCGAGAACACCGGGGAGCTGTTTTTT. It encodes CASSENTGELFF. Full variable domain (rest looked up from reference TRBV9 and TRBJ2-2): DSGVTQTPKHLITATGQRVTLRCSPRSGDLSVYWYQQSLDQGLQFLIQYYNGEERAKGNILERFSAQQFPDLHSELNLSSLELGDSALYFCASSENTGELFFGEGSRLTVL.

The V and J genes are TRBV29-1 and TRBJ2-3, with 7 bases identical to TRBD2. CDR1 is SQVTM, CDR2 ANQGSEA, per germline. The ends lost 7 bases at V and 2 bases at J; junction bases unmatched: 12. The CDR3 totals 15 residues. The chain's CDR3 is CSGTHTSEYTDTQYF. The CDR3 nucleotides are TGCAGCGGCACCCACACTAGCGAGTACACAGATACGCAGTATTTT.

The chain carries TRBV2 and TRBJ2-7, with 11 bases identical to TRBD1. The CDR3 length is 14 residues. Germline CDR1 and CDR2: SNHLY and FYNNEI. J was trimmed by 3 bases and V by 9 bases; bases with no gene match: 7. For the CDR3, the DNA is TGTGCCAGTCAACCCGGGACAGGGGGCTACGAGCAGTACTTC. Translated: CASQPGTGGYEQYF.

The V and J genes are TRBV7-9 and TRBJ2-3; D unresolved. The CDR3 sequence is 12 residues long. In germline, CDR1 is SEHNR, CDR2 FQNEAQ (reference sequence). The ends were cut back, 4 bases at V and 4 bases at J, with 6 bases in the middle. As DNA, the CDR3 is TGTGCCAGCAGCTCAACCCCAGATACGCAGTATTTT. This sequence encodes CASSSTPDTQYF.

The chain couples TRBV28 to TRBJ1-4; D gene unclear. V was cut by 2 bases and J by 5 bases, with 6 bases left in between. CDR3 length: 13 amino acids. Germline V gene sequence: CDR1 MDHEN, CDR2 SYDVKM. The CDR3 loop is CASSLAQNEKLFF. The DNA of the CDR3 is TGTGCCAGCAGTTTAGCACAAAATGAAAAACTGTTTTTT.

V and J are TRBV7-2 and TRBJ2-7; the D is unclear. Germline V gene data show CDR1 as SGHTA and CDR2 as FQGNSA. The CDR3 contains 13 residues. The V gene lost 5 bases and the J gene lost 5 bases, with 13 bases spanning the gap. The CDR3 here is CASSTQIMDEQYV. The CDR3 bases are TGTGCCAGCAGCACACAGATCATGGACGAGCAGTACGTC.

V gene TRBV19 combines with J gene TRBJ2-6; 9 positions agree with TRBD1. The CDR3 spans 17 residues. Germline CDR1 LNHDA, CDR2 SQIVND (reference sequence). Germline trimming cut 6 bases from V and 1 base from J; bases unmatched to any gene: 7. In DNA form, the CDR3 reads TGTGCCAGTAGCCTAGGGACAGGGTGGTCTGGGGCCAACGTCCTGACTTTC. Amino acids: CASSLGTGWSGANVLTF.

The rearrangement uses TRBV11-3 and TRBJ2-2; 9 nucleotides line up with TRBD1. Germline V CDR1 and CDR2: SGHNT, YENEEA. The CDR3 spans 17 residues. V lost 1 base, J lost 2 bases, and 5 bases stayed unmatched. In DNA, the CDR3 is TGTGCCAGCAGCTTAGCGGGACAGGGTAGAAACACCGGGGAGCTGTTTTTT. Translating it yields CASSLAGQGRNTGELFF. Looking up the rest from reference TRBV11-3 and TRBJ2-2 gives the full variable domain: EAGVVQSPRYKIIEKKQPVAFWCNPISGHNTLYWYLQNLGQGPELLIRYENEEAVDDSQLPKDRFSAERLKGVDSTLKIQPAELGDSAVYLCASSLAGQGRNTGELFFGEGSRLTVL.

The V and J genes are TRBV5-4 and TRBJ1-2; D is perhaps TRBD1 (6 bases). This CDR3 has 15 amino acids. The V end lost 0 bases, the J end lost 5 bases, and 14 bases lay between the germline ends. The germline CDR1 and CDR2 sequences are SGHNT and YYREEE (reference sequence). Written as DNA, the CDR3 is TGTGCCAGCAGCTTGGTGGGAGGGACACTTTATGGCTACACCTTC. It encodes CASSLVGGTLYGYTF.

The chain combines TRBV7-9 with TRBJ2-3; D unclear. Germline lookup yields CDR1 SEHNR and CDR2 FQNEAQ (reference sequence). CDR3 length: 13 residues. The germline V and J ends were trimmed by 1 base and 0 bases, with 2 bases remaining between them. The CDR3 bases are TGTGCCAGCAGCTTAGACAGCACAGATACGCAGTATTTT. Its protein is CASSLDSTDTQYF.

The chain joins TRBV7-2 to TRBJ2-1; 9 bases match TRBD1. Germline V gene lookup returns CDR1 SGHTA and CDR2 FQGNSA. V shed 5 bases, J shed 7 bases, and the junction held 9 bases outside the gene matches. The CDR3 consists of 15 residues. CDR3 protein: CASSTYRGRGNEQFF. CDR3 nucleotide sequence: TGTGCCAGCAGCACATACAGGGGGCGCGGGAATGAGCAGTTCTTC.

This clone has only one observation. The chain uses TRBV30 and TRBJ1-3; D call uncertain. The length of the CDR3 is 14 residues. The germline gives CDR1 GTSNPN, CDR2 SVGIG (reference sequence). The germline V and J ends were trimmed by 1 base and 0 bases, with 7 bases remaining between them. The CDR3 DNA sequence: TGTGCCTGGAGTGGCCCTCTCTCTGGAAACACCATATATTTT. Its translation: CAWSGPLSGNTIYF.

This clone was recorded once. The chain carries TRBV29-1 and TRBJ2-3; a possible D gene is TRBD2 (6 bases). The CDR3 is made up of 14 amino acids. The germline V gene encodes CDR1 SQVTM and CDR2 ANQGSEA. With 6 bases removed from V and 5 bases from J, the gap between germline ends came to 18 bases. The CDR3 region has the DNA TGCAGCGTGGACCCGGGGGTTGTGCAAGATACGCAGTATTTT. Translated, it gives CSVDPGVVQDTQYF.

CDR3 coding DNA: TGTGCCAGCAGTTACTCGTGGAGGCCCCAAGAGACCCAGTACTTC. Its protein is CASSYSWRPQETQYF. The chain carries TRBV6-5 and TRBJ2-5; D is possibly TRBD2 (5 bases). The CDR3 extends over 15 amino acids. V was clipped by 0 bases and J by 1 base, with 9 bases between them. Germline CDR1 is MNHEY and CDR2 is SVGAGI.

This chain links TRBV27 with TRBJ1-5; tentatively, D is TRBD1 (5 bases). The ends were cut back, 5 bases at V and 7 bases at J, with 6 bases in the middle. Germline V CDR1 and CDR2: MNHEY, SMNVEV (reference sequence). The CDR3 is 11 residues long. CDR3 nucleotides: TGTGCCAGCAGTCGGGGGCAGCCCCAGCATTTT. This codes for CASSRGQPQHF.

The chain links TRBV9 to TRBJ2-1; D perhaps matches TRBD1 (6 bases). The CDR3 loop spans 14 amino acids. The V end lost 0 bases, the J end lost 2 bases, and 6 bases lay between the germline ends. Germline CDR1 and CDR2: SGDLS and YYNGEE. The CDR3 loop reads CASSVGDTYNEQFF. The CDR3 nucleotides read TGTGCCAGCAGCGTAGGGGACACCTACAATGAGCAGTTCTTC. Together with reference TRBV9 and TRBJ2-1, the CDR3 gives the full variable domain: DSGVTQTPKHLITATGQRVTLRCSPRSGDLSVYWYQQSLDQGLQFLIQYYNGEERAKGNILERFSAQQFPDLHSELNLSSLELGDSALYFCASSVGDTYNEQFFGPGTRLTVL.

This clone was observed a single time. The J gene is TRBJ1-4, the V gene TRBV27; D may be TRBD1 (5 bases). The V end was cut by 5 bases, the J end by 13 bases, with 20 bases between. The CDR3 has 14 amino acids. Germline lookup yields CDR1 MNHEY and CDR2 SMNVEV (reference sequence). In DNA form, the CDR3 reads TGTGCCAGCAGTCCCCGGGGCAGAGGAGACAGACTGTTTTTT. Amino acids: CASSPRGRGDRLFF.

To note about this clone: A read error may produce the germline difference seen at one junction end. This rearrangement joins TRBV5-4 to TRBJ2-1, with D perhaps assigned TRBD1 or TRBD2 (5 bases each). CDR1 is SGHNT and CDR2 is YYREEE in the germline V gene (reference sequence). There are 17 residues in the CDR3. CDR3 bases: TGTGCTAGCAGCTTCAGTGGGGGATGGGAGACTCCAAATGAGCAGTTCTTC. Translated: CASSFSGGWETPNEQFF.